The rows below give T cell receptor beta chains drawn from one sample of a study of blood T cells in healthy people across ages. TCRdb re-analysed the 5' RACE reads in MiXCR, keeping a single row per CDR3 protein. Among about 760,000 distinct CDR3 sequences, 45% to 70% were seen once, and the ten largest hold about 26%. Sequencing was carried out using blood. These TCRs come from a man aged 40-55 years in good health. Both conserved end residues are part of each CDR3. The order of the fields is D gene, V gene, clone size, J gene, CDR3 protein, CDR3 DNA. The D gene is left open where the match is weak. Clone size, where shown, is once, few, many, or a class for clones that have expanded.

D gene: TRBD2; V gene: TRBV7-2; clone size: -; J gene: TRBJ2-7; CDR3 protein: CASSLIRLAASDEQYF; CDR3 DNA: TGTGCCAGCAGCTTAATACGACTAGCCGCATCAGATGAGCAGTACTTC
D gene: TRBD1; V gene: TRBV12-5; clone size: -; J gene: TRBJ2-5; CDR3 protein: CASAPPGTVWRETQYF; CDR3 DNA: TGTGCTAGTGCCCCGCCCGGGACAGTGTGGAGAGAGACCCAGTACTTC
D gene: -; V gene: TRBV4-2; clone size: few; J gene: TRBJ2-7; CDR3 protein: CASSQDDNSYEQYF; CDR3 DNA: TGTGCCAGCAGCCAAGATGACAACTCCTACGAGCAGTACTTC
D gene: -; V gene: TRBV10-3; clone size: -; J gene: TRBJ1-2; CDR3 protein: CAISAGLDGDPYTF; CDR3 DNA: TGTGCCATCAGCGCGGGTCTTGACGGGGATCCCTACACCTTC
D gene: -; V gene: TRBV28; clone size: -; J gene: TRBJ2-3; CDR3 protein: CASSLEWGTQYF; CDR3 DNA: TGTGCCAGCAGCCTGGAGTGGGGTACGCAGTATTTT
D gene: TRBD2; V gene: TRBV28; clone size: -; J gene: TRBJ2-2; CDR3 protein: CATLLQAGGSGELFF; CDR3 DNA: TGTGCCACCCTCCTTCAGGCGGGGGGATCCGGGGAGCTGTTTTTT
D gene: -; V gene: TRBV24-1; clone size: once; J gene: TRBJ2-5; CDR3 protein: CATSDLRGREETQYF; CDR3 DNA: TGTGCCACCAGTGATTTGCGGGGGCGAGAAGAGACCCAGTACTTC
D gene: -; V gene: TRBV7-2; clone size: -; J gene: TRBJ2-5; CDR3 protein: CASSYSRTRRETQYF; CDR3 DNA: TGTGCCAGCAGTTACAGCCGGACGAGGCGAGAGACCCAGTACTTC
D gene: TRBD2; V gene: TRBV20-1; clone size: -; J gene: TRBJ2-2; CDR3 protein: CSARVLPSGRFAGELFF; CDR3 DNA: TGCAGTGCTAGAGTTTTGCCTAGCGGGAGGTTCGCCGGGGAGCTGTTTTTT
D gene: -; V gene: TRBV3-1; clone size: -; J gene: TRBJ2-1; CDR3 protein: CASSQDGQEQFF; CDR3 DNA: TGTGCCAGCAGCCAAGATGGGCAGGAGCAGTTCTTC
D gene: -; V gene: TRBV11-1; clone size: -; J gene: TRBJ1-5; CDR3 protein: CASSLTGAGQPQHF; CDR3 DNA: TGTGCCAGCAGCTTAACGGGGGCAGGACAGCCCCAGCATTTT
D gene: -; V gene: TRBV10-3; clone size: -; J gene: TRBJ2-7; CDR3 protein: CAISIGDEQYF; CDR3 DNA: TGTGCCATCAGTATTGGCGACGAGCAGTACTTC
D gene: -; V gene: TRBV6-6; clone size: -; J gene: TRBJ1-1; CDR3 protein: CASILNPGHMNTEAFF; CDR3 DNA: TGTGCCAGCATTCTTAACCCGGGACATATGAACACTGAAGCTTTCTTT
D gene: TRBD1; V gene: TRBV24-1; clone size: -; J gene: TRBJ2-5; CDR3 protein: CATSDPGGSETQYF; CDR3 DNA: TGTGCCACCAGTGACCCAGGGGGCTCGGAGACCCAGTACTTC
D gene: -; V gene: TRBV9; clone size: -; J gene: TRBJ2-7; CDR3 protein: CASSVAGAGYEQYF; CDR3 DNA: TGTGCCAGCAGCGTAGCGGGGGCCGGCTACGAGCAGTACTTC
D gene: -; V gene: TRBV4-2; clone size: few; J gene: TRBJ2-3; CDR3 protein: CASSQEPRSDTQYF; CDR3 DNA: TGTGCCAGCAGCCAAGAACCCCGATCAGATACGCAGTATTTT
D gene: -; V gene: TRBV9; clone size: -; J gene: TRBJ2-3; CDR3 protein: CASSVGISTDTQYF; CDR3 DNA: TGTGCCAGCAGCGTCGGGATTTCCACAGATACGCAGTATTTT
D gene: -; V gene: TRBV10-3; clone size: -; J gene: TRBJ2-7; CDR3 protein: CTTGVEPYEQYF; CDR3 DNA: TGCACCACGGGAGTGGAGCCCTACGAGCAGTACTTC
D gene: -; V gene: TRBV7-3; clone size: -; J gene: TRBJ2-3; CDR3 protein: CASSLNGGNDDTQYF; CDR3 DNA: TGTGCCAGCAGCTTAAATGGTGGGAACGACGATACGCAGTATTTT
D gene: TRBD1; V gene: TRBV6-6; clone size: -; J gene: TRBJ1-4; CDR3 protein: CASSRGQGFALEKLFF; CDR3 DNA: TGTGCCAGCAGCCGGGGACAGGGGTTCGCCTTGGAAAAACTGTTTTTT
D gene: TRBD1; V gene: TRBV10-3; clone size: -; J gene: TRBJ2-5; CDR3 protein: CAISPGTAQETQYF; CDR3 DNA: TGTGCCATCAGCCCCGGGACAGCCCAAGAGACCCAGTACTTC
D gene: TRBD1; V gene: TRBV7-9; clone size: -; J gene: TRBJ1-1; CDR3 protein: CASSASPTGTGLTEAFF; CDR3 DNA: TGTGCCAGCAGCGCTTCTCCCACCGGGACAGGGTTAACTGAAGCTTTCTTT
D gene: -; V gene: TRBV5-1; clone size: -; J gene: TRBJ2-2; CDR3 protein: CASSLSTGRGTGELFF; CDR3 DNA: TGCGCCAGCAGCTTGTCCACAGGGCGCGGCACCGGGGAGCTGTTTTTT
D gene: -; V gene: TRBV9; clone size: -; J gene: TRBJ1-3; CDR3 protein: CASSVEDGSGNTIYF; CDR3 DNA: TGTGCCAGCAGCGTAGAGGACGGCTCTGGAAACACCATATATTTT
D gene: TRBD1; V gene: TRBV10-2; clone size: many; J gene: TRBJ2-7; CDR3 protein: CASSESRRQGGSYEQYF; CDR3 DNA: TGCGCCAGCAGTGAGTCAAGGAGACAGGGGGGCTCCTACGAGCAGTACTTC
D gene: -; V gene: TRBV25-1; clone size: -; J gene: TRBJ2-7; CDR3 protein: CASSVLREQYF; CDR3 DNA: TGTGCCAGCAGTGTACTACGGGAGCAGTACTTC
D gene: -; V gene: TRBV9; clone size: -; J gene: TRBJ2-5; CDR3 protein: CASSVRGIETQYF; CDR3 DNA: TGTGCCAGCAGCGTACGGGGGATAGAGACCCAGTACTTC
D gene: TRBD2; V gene: TRBV6-2/TRBV6-3; clone size: few; J gene: TRBJ2-1; CDR3 protein: CASCREARGNEQFF; CDR3 DNA: TGTGCCAGCTGCCGGGAGGCGAGAGGCAATGAGCAGTTCTTC
D gene: TRBD2; V gene: TRBV9; clone size: -; J gene: TRBJ2-7; CDR3 protein: CASSVGTGLAGTEQYF; CDR3 DNA: TGTGCCAGCAGCGTAGGTACAGGACTAGCGGGAACGGAGCAGTACTTC
D gene: TRBD2; V gene: TRBV6-6; clone size: -; J gene: TRBJ2-4; CDR3 protein: CASRMTSGTGHGNIQYF; CDR3 DNA: TGTGCCAGCAGAATGACTAGCGGAACGGGCCATGGAAACATTCAGTACTTC
D gene: -; V gene: TRBV27; clone size: few; J gene: TRBJ1-2; CDR3 protein: CASSSRRTDYGYTF; CDR3 DNA: TGTGCCAGCAGTTCAAGGAGAACCGACTATGGCTACACCTTC
D gene: TRBD1; V gene: TRBV28; clone size: few; J gene: TRBJ2-6; CDR3 protein: CASSSSQITGGRVHSGANVLTF; CDR3 DNA: TGTGCCAGCAGTTCTAGTCAAATAACAGGGGGAAGGGTACACTCTGGGGCCAACGTCCTGACTTTC
D gene: TRBD2; V gene: TRBV7-2; clone size: -; J gene: TRBJ2-1; CDR3 protein: CASSSALGRGNYNEQFF; CDR3 DNA: TGTGCCAGCAGCTCTGCCCTCGGGCGGGGGAACTACAATGAGCAGTTCTTC
D gene: TRBD2; V gene: TRBV20-1; clone size: -; J gene: TRBJ2-3; CDR3 protein: CSARVLAGLADTQYF; CDR3 DNA: TGCAGTGCTAGGGTACTAGCGGGGCTAGCAGATACGCAGTATTTT
D gene: -; V gene: TRBV7-9; clone size: few; J gene: TRBJ2-1; CDR3 protein: CASSTRGGYNEQFF; CDR3 DNA: TGTGCCAGCAGCACCAGGGGAGGATACAATGAGCAGTTCTTC
D gene: -; V gene: TRBV20-1; clone size: many; J gene: TRBJ2-7; CDR3 protein: CSARGEQGGGSVEYEQYF; CDR3 DNA: TGCAGTGCTAGAGGGGAACAGGGTGGCGGGAGCGTGGAATACGAGCAGTACTTC
D gene: -; V gene: TRBV29-1; clone size: -; J gene: TRBJ1-1; CDR3 protein: CSVKGGAGTEAFF; CDR3 DNA: TGCAGCGTTAAAGGGGGGGCCGGTACTGAAGCTTTCTTT